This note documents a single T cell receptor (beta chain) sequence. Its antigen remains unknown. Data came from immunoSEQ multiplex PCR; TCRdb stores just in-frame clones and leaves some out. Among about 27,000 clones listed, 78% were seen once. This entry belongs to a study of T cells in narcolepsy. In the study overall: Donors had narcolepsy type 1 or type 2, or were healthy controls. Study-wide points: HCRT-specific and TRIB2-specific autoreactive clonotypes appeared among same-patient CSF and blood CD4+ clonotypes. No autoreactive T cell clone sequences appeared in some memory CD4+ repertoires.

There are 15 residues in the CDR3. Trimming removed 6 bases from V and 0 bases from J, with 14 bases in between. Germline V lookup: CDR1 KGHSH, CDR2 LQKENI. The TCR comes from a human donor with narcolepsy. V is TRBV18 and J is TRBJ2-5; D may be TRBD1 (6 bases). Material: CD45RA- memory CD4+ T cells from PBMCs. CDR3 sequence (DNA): TGTGCCAGCTCCGTGCTAGGGGGAAACCAAGAGACCCAGTACTTC. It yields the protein CASSVLGGNQETQYF.